Shown below are 21 T cell receptor beta chains from a single sample sequenced in a study of blood T cell repertoires in COVID-19. Sequenced by immunoSEQ multiplex PCR; TCRdb stores in-frame clones only, minus some. The sample includes a few hundred thousand clones, about 79% seen only once; the top ten take nearly 9%. Sequenced input: peripheral blood. Receptors were obtained from a man at least 80 years old with acute or convalescent COVID-19.

The chain joins TRBV28 to TRBJ1-2; 10 bases map to TRBD1. This CDR3 has 15 amino acids. CDR1 and CDR2 (germline): MDHEN, SYDVKM. V was pared by 4 bases and J by 7 bases, with 9 bases of the junction left unmatched. As DNA, the CDR3 is TGTGCCAGCAGTTCTCCACGGACAGGGGGTAGTGGCTACACCTTC. Translating it yields CASSSPRTGGSGYTF.

The chain employs TRBV18 and TRBJ2-4; perhaps TRBD2 as D (6 bases). V was clipped by 1 base and J by 8 bases, with 12 bases between them. The germline V gene encodes CDR1 KGHSH and CDR2 LQKENI. The CDR3 loop spans 14 amino acids. CDR3 sequence: CASSPRGGADIQYF. DNA for the CDR3: TGTGCCAGCTCACCACGGGGCGGGGCGGACATTCAGTACTTC.

The chain links TRBV9 to TRBJ2-3, with 9 bases aligning to TRBD2. The length of the CDR3 is 15 residues. The germline V gene has CDR1 SGDLS and CDR2 YYNGEE. The V segment lost 3 bases and the J segment 3 bases; nucleotides outside the gene matches: 5. For the CDR3, the DNA is TGTGCCAGCAGCGCGATAGCGGGAGTTACAGATACGCAGTATTTT. Translation gives CASSAIAGVTDTQYF.

The rearrangement links TRBV27 to TRBJ2-7; possible D gene TRBD1, 6 bases. CDR3 length equals 17 residues. V was pared by 6 bases and J by 3 bases, with 24 bases between. The germline V gene has CDR1 MNHEY and CDR2 SMNVEV (reference sequence). In DNA, the CDR3 is TGTGCCAGCAGGCGACAGGTCCCTCAGAGGCATCACTACGAGCAGTACTTC. Residues: CASRRQVPQRHHYEQYF.

The V gene is TRBV7-3, the J gene TRBJ2-1, with 8 bases that match TRBD1. CDR3 length: 15 amino acids. The germline V gene has CDR1 SGHTA and CDR2 FQGTGA. The V and J ends lost 5 bases and 5 bases, in that order; junction bases with no gene match: 8. The CDR3 is CASSPTGTGDNEQFF. In nucleotides, the CDR3 is TGTGCCAGCAGCCCAACCGGGACAGGCGACAATGAGCAGTTCTTC.

This clone appeared a few times. This chain connects TRBV25-1 to TRBJ2-7, with a possible D match to TRBD1 (6 bases). Germline loops: CDR1 MGHDK, CDR2 SYGVNS. With 7 bases removed from V and 3 bases from J, the gap between germline ends came to 10 bases. CDR3 size: 12 residues. The CDR3 DNA reads TGTGCCAGCACGGGACAAGGCTACGAGCAGTACTTC. Translation gives CASTGQGYEQYF.

This clone has just one count. J is TRBJ2-1 and V is TRBV18; D is possibly TRBD2 (5 bases). Trimming stripped 1 base from V and 6 bases from J, with 13 bases between. CDR1 and CDR2 from the germline V gene are KGHSH and LQKENI. CDR3 length equals 15 residues. The CDR3 loop is CASSPREASSNEQFF. The CDR3 DNA reads as TGTGCCAGCTCACCACGGGAAGCTAGCAGCAATGAGCAGTTCTTC.

The chain employs TRBV9 and TRBJ2-3, with TRBD2 matching 8 bases. Germline V gene sequence: CDR1 SGDLS, CDR2 YYNGEE. The CDR3 is 17 amino acids. Trimming removed 3 bases from V and 2 bases from J; junction bases left unmatched: 11. CDR3 sequence: CASSALTLSGVTDTQYF. The CDR3 nucleotides read TGTGCCAGCAGCGCACTTACCCTTAGCGGGGTCACAGATACGCAGTATTTT.

The chain carries TRBV7-9 and TRBJ1-6; 8 nucleotides match TRBD1. Germline CDR1 and CDR2: SEHNR and FQNEAQ (reference sequence). The V gene end was trimmed by 5 bases and the J gene end by 9 bases; junction bases not matched to a gene: 21. This CDR3 spans 19 amino acids. The CDR3 reads CASSPLGRGRITLSSPLHF. The CDR3 nucleotides read TGTGCCAGCAGCCCGCTTGGCAGGGGGCGCATAACGCTTTCTTCACCCCTCCACTTT.

This sequence joins TRBV7-9 and TRBJ2-7; D is possibly TRBD1 (6 bases). CDR1 SEHNR and CDR2 FQNEAQ come from the germline V gene (reference sequence). This CDR3 is 15 amino acids long. V lost 4 bases and J lost 4, with 17 bases in between. The CDR3 DNA sequence: TGTGCCAGCAGCTCAAATCGACAGGCCGCTTACGAGCAGTACTTC. This translates into CASSSNRQAAYEQYF. The full variable domain, in which reference TRBV7-9 and TRBJ2-7 provide the parts outside the CDR3, is DTGVSQNPRHKITKRGQNVTFRCDPISEHNRLYWYRQTLGQGPEFLTYFQNEAQLEKSRLLSDRFSAERPKGSFSTLEIQRTEQGDSAMYLCASSSNRQAAYEQYFGPGTRLTVT.

The V gene is TRBV4-1, the J gene TRBJ1-2, with 7 bases identical to TRBD1. V gave up 6 bases and J gave up 4 bases; unmatched junction bases: 11. CDR1 MGHRA and CDR2 YSYEKL come from the germline V gene. CDR3 length equals 15 residues. CDR3 protein: CASRLEGQDRYGYTF. The CDR3 region has the DNA TGCGCCAGCAGGCTCGAAGGACAGGACCGCTATGGCTACACCTTC.

CDR3 amino acids: CASSKNPGNQETQYF. The DNA for the CDR3 is TGCGCCAGCAGCAAAAATCCAGGGAATCAAGAGACCCAGTACTTC. V and J are TRBV5-1 and TRBJ2-5; D perhaps matches TRBD1 (5 bases). Deletions cut 4 bases from V and 2 bases from J, with 15 bases between. There are 15 residues in the CDR3. CDR1 SGHRS and CDR2 YFSETQ come from the germline V gene.

The V gene is TRBV7-9, the J gene TRBJ2-1; TRBD2 is a possible D gene (5 bases). The CDR3 sequence is 15 residues long. CDR1 and CDR2 from the germline V gene are SEHNR and FQNEAQ (reference sequence). Trimming removed 5 bases at V and 7 bases at J, with 18 bases between. The CDR3 region is CASSPRRVSGNEQFF. The DNA of the CDR3 is TGTGCCAGCAGCCCTCGAAGGGTGTCGGGGAATGAGCAGTTCTTC.

The chain uses TRBV18 and TRBJ2-5; TRBD1 aligns across 7 bases. Trimming took 0 bases from V and 4 from J; bases not matched to a gene: 2. Germline CDR1 and CDR2: KGHSH and LQKENI. There are 14 residues in the CDR3. This CDR3 is CASSPPGQRETQYF. In DNA form, the CDR3 reads TGTGCCAGCTCACCACCGGGACAGAGAGAGACCCAGTACTTC.

The J gene is TRBJ1-1, the V gene TRBV24-1; 8 positions match TRBD1. The CDR3 has 15 amino acids. V was clipped by 4 bases and J by 6 bases; unmatched bases: 9. Germline V gene data show CDR1 as KGHDR and CDR2 as SFDVKD. The CDR3 region is CATSDPTGGYAEAFF. DNA for the CDR3: TGTGCCACCAGTGACCCCACAGGGGGGTACGCTGAAGCTTTCTTT.

This rearrangement joins TRBV27 to TRBJ2-7; 11 bases are shared with TRBD1. CDR3 length: 16 residues. Germline loops: CDR1 MNHEY, CDR2 SMNVEV (reference sequence). Trimming took 3 bases from V and 6 from J; bases not matched to a gene: 10. CDR3 sequence reads: CASSLEDRGRRSEQYF. As DNA, the CDR3 is TGTGCCAGCAGTTTGGAGGACAGGGGGCGACGAAGCGAGCAGTACTTC.

The chain employs TRBV5-4 and TRBJ1-2, with TRBD1 matching 10 bases. Per germline, CDR1 SGHNT and CDR2 YYREEE (reference sequence). This CDR3 has 13 residues. Germline trimming cut 5 bases from V and 8 bases from J; bases unmatched to any gene: 6. The CDR3 DNA follows: TGTGCCAGCAGGACGACAGGGGGCCAAGGCTACACCTTC. The encoded protein is CASRTTGGQGYTF.

V and J are TRBV19 and TRBJ2-7, with D maybe TRBD2 (5 bases). This CDR3 contains 15 residues. Germline V gene lookup returns CDR1 LNHDA and CDR2 SQIVND (reference sequence). The V end was cut by 6 bases, the J end by 1 base, with 16 bases between. CDR3 protein: CASSVSSPGSYEQYF. The CDR3 region has the DNA TGTGCCAGTAGCGTTTCCTCTCCGGGGTCCTACGAGCAGTACTTC.

V usage is TRBV28 and J usage is TRBJ1-5, with D unresolved. V gave up 7 bases and J gave up 0 bases, with 16 bases separating them. In germline, CDR1 is MDHEN, CDR2 SYDVKM. The CDR3 length is 16 residues. The CDR3 reads CASIQRELYSNQPQHF. The DNA of the CDR3 is TGTGCCAGCATCCAACGGGAATTGTATAGCAATCAGCCCCAGCATTTT. Supplemented by reference TRBV28 and TRBJ1-5, the full variable domain reads DVKVTQSSRYLVKRTGEKVFLECVQDMDHENMFWYRQDPGLGLRLIYFSYDVKMKEKGDIPEGYSVSREKKERFSLILESASTNQTSMYLCASIQRELYSNQPQHFGDGTRLSIL.

The rearrangement joins TRBV25-1 to TRBJ2-7, with D perhaps TRBD1 (6 bases). The CDR3 has 16 residues. The germline gives CDR1 MGHDK, CDR2 SYGVNS. With 3 bases removed from V and 0 bases from J, the gap between germline ends came to 15 bases. CDR3 nucleotides: TGTGCCAGCAGTGACCCCCTCCGGGACATCTCCTACGAGCAGTACTTC. Its protein product is CASSDPLRDISYEQYF.

As regards this clone: Within the sample, other DNA sequences also encode this same CDR3. The chain combines TRBV27 with TRBJ2-7, with TRBD1 matching 10 bases. This CDR3 contains 15 residues. Germline values: CDR1 MNHEY, CDR2 SMNVEV (reference sequence). V lost 3 bases to trimming and J lost 1 base; unmatched junction nucleotides: 3. This CDR3 is CASSFRDRGSYEQYF. The DNA for the CDR3 is TGTGCCAGCAGTTTTCGGGACAGGGGTTCCTACGAGCAGTACTTC.